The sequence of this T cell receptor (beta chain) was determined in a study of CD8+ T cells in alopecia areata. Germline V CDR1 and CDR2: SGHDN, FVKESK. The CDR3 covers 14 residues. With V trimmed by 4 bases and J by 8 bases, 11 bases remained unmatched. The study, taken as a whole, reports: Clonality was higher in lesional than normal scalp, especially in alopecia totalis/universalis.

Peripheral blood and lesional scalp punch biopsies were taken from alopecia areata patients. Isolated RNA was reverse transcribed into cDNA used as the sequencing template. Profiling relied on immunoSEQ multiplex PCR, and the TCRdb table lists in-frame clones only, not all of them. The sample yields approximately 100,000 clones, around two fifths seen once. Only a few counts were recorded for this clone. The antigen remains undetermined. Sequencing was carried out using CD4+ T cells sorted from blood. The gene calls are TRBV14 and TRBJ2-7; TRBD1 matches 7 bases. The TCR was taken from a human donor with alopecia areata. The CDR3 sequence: CASSPGVWTGQQYF. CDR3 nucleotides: TGTGCCAGCAGCCCCGGCGTTTGGACAGGTCAGCAGTACTTC.